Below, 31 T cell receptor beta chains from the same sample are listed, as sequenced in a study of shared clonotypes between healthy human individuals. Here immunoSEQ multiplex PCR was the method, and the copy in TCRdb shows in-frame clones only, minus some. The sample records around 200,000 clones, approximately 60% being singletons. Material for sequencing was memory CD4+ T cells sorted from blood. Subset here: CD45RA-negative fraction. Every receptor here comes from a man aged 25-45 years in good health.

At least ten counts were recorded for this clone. In DNA, the CDR3 is TGCGCCAGCAGACGCCACCTAGAGACAGGGCGGGACTACGAGCAGTACTTC. Translation: CASRRHLETGRDYEQYF. This chain connects TRBV5-1 to TRBJ2-7, with D possibly matching TRBD1 (7 bases). The germline V gene has CDR1 SGHRS and CDR2 YFSETQ. The CDR3 is 17 residues long. V was pared by 5 bases and J by 3 bases, with 24 bases between.

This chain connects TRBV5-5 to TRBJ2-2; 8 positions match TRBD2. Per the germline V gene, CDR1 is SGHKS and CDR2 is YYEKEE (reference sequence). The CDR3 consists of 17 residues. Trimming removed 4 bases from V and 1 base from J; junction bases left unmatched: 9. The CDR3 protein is CASSRFSLAGNTGELFF. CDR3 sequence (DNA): TGTGCCAGCAGCCGTTTTTCTCTAGCGGGGAACACCGGGGAGCTGTTTTTT.

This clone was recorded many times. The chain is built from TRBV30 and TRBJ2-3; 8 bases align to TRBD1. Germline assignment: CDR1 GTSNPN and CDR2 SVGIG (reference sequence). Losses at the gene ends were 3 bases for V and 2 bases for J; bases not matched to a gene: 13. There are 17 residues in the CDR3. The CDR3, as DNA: TGTGCCTGGAGCCCCCTCCCTGGACAGGGTGCCACAGATACGCAGTATTTT. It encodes CAWSPLPGQGATDTQYF.

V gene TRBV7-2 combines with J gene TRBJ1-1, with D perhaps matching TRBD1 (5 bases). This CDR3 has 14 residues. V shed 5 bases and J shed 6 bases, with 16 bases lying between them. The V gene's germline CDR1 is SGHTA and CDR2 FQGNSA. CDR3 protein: CASSQQADGAEAFF. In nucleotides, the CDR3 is TGTGCCAGCAGCCAACAGGCAGATGGGGCTGAAGCTTTCTTT. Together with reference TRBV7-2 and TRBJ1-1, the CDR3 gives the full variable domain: GAGVSQSPSNKVTEKGKDVELRCDPISGHTALYWYRQSLGQGLEFLIYFQGNSAPDKSGLPSDRFSAERTGGSVSTLTIQRTQQEDSAVYLCASSQQADGAEAFFGQGTRLTVV.

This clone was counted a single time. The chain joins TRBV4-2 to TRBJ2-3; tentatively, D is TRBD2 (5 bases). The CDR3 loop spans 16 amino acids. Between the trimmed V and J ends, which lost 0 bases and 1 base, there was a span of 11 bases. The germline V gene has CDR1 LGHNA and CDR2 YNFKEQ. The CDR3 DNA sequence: TGTGCCAGCAGCCAAGACGACCGAGCGGGCACAGATACGCAGTATTTT. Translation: CASSQDDRAGTDTQYF.

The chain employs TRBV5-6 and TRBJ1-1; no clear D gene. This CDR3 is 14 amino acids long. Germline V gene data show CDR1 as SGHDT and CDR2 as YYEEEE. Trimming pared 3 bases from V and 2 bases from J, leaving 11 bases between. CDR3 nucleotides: TGTGCCAGCAGCTGGGCCGACGGAAACACTGAAGCTTTCTTT. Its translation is CASSWADGNTEAFF.

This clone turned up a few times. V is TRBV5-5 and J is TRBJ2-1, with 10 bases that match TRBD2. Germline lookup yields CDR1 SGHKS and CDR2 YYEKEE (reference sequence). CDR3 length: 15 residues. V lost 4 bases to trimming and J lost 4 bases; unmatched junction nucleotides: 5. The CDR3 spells CASSPLAGVYNEQFF. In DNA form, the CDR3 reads TGTGCCAGCAGCCCCCTAGCGGGGGTTTACAATGAGCAGTTCTTC.

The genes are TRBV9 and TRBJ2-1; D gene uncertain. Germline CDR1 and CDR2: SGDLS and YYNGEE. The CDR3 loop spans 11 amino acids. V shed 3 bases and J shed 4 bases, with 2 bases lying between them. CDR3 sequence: CASSGYNEQFF. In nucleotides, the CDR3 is TGTGCCAGCAGCGGATACAATGAGCAGTTCTTC.

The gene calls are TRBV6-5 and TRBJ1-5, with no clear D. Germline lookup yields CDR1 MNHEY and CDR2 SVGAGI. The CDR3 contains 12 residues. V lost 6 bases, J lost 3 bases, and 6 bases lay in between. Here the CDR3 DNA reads TGTGCCAGCAGCCCGACCAATCAGCCCCAGCATTTT. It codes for CASSPTNQPQHF.

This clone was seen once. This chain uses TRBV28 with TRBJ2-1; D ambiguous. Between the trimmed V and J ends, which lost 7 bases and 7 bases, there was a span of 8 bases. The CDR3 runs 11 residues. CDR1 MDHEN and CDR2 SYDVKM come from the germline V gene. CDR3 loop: CASTTMNEQFF. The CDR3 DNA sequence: TGTGCCAGCACGACGATGAATGAGCAGTTCTTC.

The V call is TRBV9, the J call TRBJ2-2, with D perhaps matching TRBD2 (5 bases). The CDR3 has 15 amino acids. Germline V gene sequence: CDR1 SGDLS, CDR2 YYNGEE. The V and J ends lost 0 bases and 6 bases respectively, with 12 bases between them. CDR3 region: CASSVGRMRAGELFF. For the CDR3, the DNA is TGTGCCAGCAGCGTAGGGAGGATGAGAGCCGGGGAGCTGTTTTTT.

In DNA, the CDR3 is TGTGCCAGCAGCAGAATACATGAAACCGGGGAGCTGTTTTTT. This codes for CASSRIHETGELFF. The chain uses TRBV5-4 and TRBJ2-2; D unresolved. The V gene lost 4 bases and the J gene lost 5 bases, with 12 bases spanning the gap. CDR1 SGHNT and CDR2 YYREEE come from the germline V gene (reference sequence). This CDR3 region has 14 residues.

In DNA, the CDR3 is TGCGCCAGCAGCACCGACAGGCCAGTCACAGATACGCAGTATTTT. Its translation is CASSTDRPVTDTQYF. The rearrangement joins TRBV5-1 to TRBJ2-3; the D gene is possibly TRBD1 (6 bases). Trimming cost V 4 bases and J 2 bases, with 14 bases left between them. Germline V lookup: CDR1 SGHRS, CDR2 YFSETQ. The CDR3 has 15 amino acids.

CDR3 in amino acids: CASSLVSPNTEAFF. CDR3 nucleotide sequence: TGCGCCAGCAGCTTGGTATCACCGAACACTGAAGCTTTCTTT. The genes are TRBV5-1 and TRBJ1-1, with D hard to call. V gave up 0 bases and J gave up 1 base, with 7 bases separating them. The CDR3 consists of 14 residues. Germline V lookup: CDR1 SGHRS, CDR2 YFSETQ. The full variable domain, in which reference TRBV5-1 and TRBJ1-1 provide the parts outside the CDR3, is KAGVTQTPRYLIKTRGQQVTLSCSPISGHRSVSWYQQTPGQGLQFLFEYFSETQRNKGNFPGRFSGRQFSNSRSEMNVSTLELGDSALYLCASSLVSPNTEAFFGQGTRLTVV.

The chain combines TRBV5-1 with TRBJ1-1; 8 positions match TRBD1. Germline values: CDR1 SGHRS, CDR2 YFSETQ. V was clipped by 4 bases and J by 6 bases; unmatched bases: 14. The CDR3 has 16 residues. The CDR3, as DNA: TGCGCCAGCAGCCCTGGCGGACAGGGTCTTTTGGCTGAAGCTTTCTTT. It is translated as CASSPGGQGLLAEAFF.

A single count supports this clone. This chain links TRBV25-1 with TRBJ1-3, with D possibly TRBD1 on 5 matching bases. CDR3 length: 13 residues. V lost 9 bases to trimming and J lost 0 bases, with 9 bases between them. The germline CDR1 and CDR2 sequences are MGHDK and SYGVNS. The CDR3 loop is CASQGFSGNTIYF. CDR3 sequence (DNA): TGTGCCAGTCAGGGCTTCTCTGGAAACACCATATATTTT. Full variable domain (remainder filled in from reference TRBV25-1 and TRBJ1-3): EADIYQTPRYLVIGTGKKITLECSQTMGHDKMYWYQQDPGMELHLIHYSYGVNSTEKGDLSSESTVSRIRTEHFPLTLESARPSHTSQYLCASQGFSGNTIYFGEGSWLTVV.

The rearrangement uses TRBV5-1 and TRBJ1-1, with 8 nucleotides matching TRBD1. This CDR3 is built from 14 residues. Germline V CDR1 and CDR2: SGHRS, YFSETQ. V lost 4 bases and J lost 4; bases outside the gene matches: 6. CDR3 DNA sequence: TGCGCCAGCAGCATGTCAGGGGGCGTCACTGAAGCTTTCTTT. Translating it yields CASSMSGGVTEAFF. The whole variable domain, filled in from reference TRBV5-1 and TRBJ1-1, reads KAGVTQTPRYLIKTRGQQVTLSCSPISGHRSVSWYQQTPGQGLQFLFEYFSETQRNKGNFPGRFSGRQFSNSRSEMNVSTLELGDSALYLCASSMSGGVTEAFFGQGTRLTVV.

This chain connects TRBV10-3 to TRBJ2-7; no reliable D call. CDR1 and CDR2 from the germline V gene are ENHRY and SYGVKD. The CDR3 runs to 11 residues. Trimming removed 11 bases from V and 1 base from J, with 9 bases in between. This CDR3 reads CAPKGSYEQYF. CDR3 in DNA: TGTGCCCCAAAAGGGTCCTACGAGCAGTACTTC.

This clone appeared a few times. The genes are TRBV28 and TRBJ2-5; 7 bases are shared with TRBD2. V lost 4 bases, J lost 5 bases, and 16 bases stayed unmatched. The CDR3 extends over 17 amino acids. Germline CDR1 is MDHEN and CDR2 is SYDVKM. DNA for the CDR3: TGTGCCAGCAGTTACCCCTTCACTAGCGAGGTAGTGGAGACCCAGTACTTC. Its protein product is CASSYPFTSEVVETQYF.

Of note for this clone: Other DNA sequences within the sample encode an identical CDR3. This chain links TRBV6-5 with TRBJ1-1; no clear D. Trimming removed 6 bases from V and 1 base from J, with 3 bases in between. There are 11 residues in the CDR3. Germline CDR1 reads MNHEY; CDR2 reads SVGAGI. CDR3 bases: TGTGCCAGCAGGGGGAACACTGAAGCTTTCTTT. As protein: CASRGNTEAFF.

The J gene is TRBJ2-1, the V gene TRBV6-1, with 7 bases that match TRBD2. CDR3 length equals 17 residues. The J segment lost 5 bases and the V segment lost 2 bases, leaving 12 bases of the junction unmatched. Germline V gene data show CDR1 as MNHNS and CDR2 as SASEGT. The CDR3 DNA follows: TGTGCCAGCAGTGAATTGCGGCGGGAGCCCCCTGACAATGAGCAGTTCTTC. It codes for CASSELRREPPDNEQFF.

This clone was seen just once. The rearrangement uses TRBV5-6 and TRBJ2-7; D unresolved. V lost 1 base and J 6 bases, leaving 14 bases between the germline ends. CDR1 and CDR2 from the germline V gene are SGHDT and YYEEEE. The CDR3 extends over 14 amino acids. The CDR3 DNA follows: TGTGCCAGCAGCTTGCTCGCTCATAAGACCGAGCAGTACTTC. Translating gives CASSLLAHKTEQYF.

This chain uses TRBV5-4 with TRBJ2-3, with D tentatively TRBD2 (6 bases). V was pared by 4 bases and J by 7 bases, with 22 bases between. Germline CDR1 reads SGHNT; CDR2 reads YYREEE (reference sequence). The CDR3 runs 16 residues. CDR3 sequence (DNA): TGTGCCAGCAGCCCGAGAGGGGCCGTCGCGGGAAATACGCAGTATTTT. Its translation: CASSPRGAVAGNTQYF.

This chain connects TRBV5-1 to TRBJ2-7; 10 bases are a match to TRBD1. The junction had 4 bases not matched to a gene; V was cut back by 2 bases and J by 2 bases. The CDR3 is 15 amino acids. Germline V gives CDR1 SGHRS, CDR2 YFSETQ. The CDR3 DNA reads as TGCGCCAGCAGCTTCCGGGACAGGGGAACCTACGAGCAGTACTTC. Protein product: CASSFRDRGTYEQYF.

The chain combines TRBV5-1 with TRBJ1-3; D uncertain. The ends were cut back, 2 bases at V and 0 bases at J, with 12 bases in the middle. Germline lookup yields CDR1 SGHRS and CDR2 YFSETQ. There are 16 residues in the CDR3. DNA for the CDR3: TGCGCCAGCAGCTTTAAGAGAGGCGACTCTGGAAACACCATATATTTT. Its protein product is CASSFKRGDSGNTIYF.

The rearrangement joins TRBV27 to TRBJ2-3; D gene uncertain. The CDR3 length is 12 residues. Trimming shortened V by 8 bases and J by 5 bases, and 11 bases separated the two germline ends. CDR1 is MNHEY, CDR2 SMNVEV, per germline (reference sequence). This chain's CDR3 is CASGMIVDTQYF. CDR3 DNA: TGTGCCAGCGGCATGATAGTAGATACGCAGTATTTT.

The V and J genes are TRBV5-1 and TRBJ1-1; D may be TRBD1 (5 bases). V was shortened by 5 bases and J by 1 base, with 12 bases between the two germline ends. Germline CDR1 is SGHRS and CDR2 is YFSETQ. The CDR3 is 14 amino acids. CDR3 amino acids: CASRQQESNTEAFF. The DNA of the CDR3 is TGCGCCAGCAGGCAACAGGAGTCGAACACTGAAGCTTTCTTT.

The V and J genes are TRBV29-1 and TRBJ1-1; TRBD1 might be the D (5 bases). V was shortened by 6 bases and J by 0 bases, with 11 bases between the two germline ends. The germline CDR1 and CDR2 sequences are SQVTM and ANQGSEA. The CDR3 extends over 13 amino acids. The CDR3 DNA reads TGCAGCGTGACTTGGGGGATGAACACTGAAGCTTTCTTT. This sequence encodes CSVTWGMNTEAFF.

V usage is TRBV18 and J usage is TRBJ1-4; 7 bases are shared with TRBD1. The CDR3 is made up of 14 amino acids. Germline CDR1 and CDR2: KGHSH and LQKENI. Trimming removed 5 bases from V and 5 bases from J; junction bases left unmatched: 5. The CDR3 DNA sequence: TGTGCCAGCTCAACACAGGGGCCGAATGAAAAACTGTTTTTT. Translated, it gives CASSTQGPNEKLFF.

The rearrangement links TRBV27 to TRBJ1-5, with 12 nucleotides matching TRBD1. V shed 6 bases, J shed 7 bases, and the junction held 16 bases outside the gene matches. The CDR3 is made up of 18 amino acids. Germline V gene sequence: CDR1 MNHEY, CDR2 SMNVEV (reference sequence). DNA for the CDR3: TGTGCCAGCAGGGGAGTCGTCCCGGGACAGGGGGCCAGGCAGCCCCAGCATTTT. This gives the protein CASRGVVPGQGARQPQHF.

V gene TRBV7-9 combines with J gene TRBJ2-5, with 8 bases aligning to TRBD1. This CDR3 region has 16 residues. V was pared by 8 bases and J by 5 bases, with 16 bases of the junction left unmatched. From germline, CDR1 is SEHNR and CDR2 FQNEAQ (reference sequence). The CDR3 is CASSFKATGAGETQYF. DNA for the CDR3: TGTGCCAGCTCTTTTAAAGCGACAGGGGCGGGGGAGACCCAGTACTTC. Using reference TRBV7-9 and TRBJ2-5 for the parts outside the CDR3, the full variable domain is DTGVSQNPRHKITKRGQNVTFRCDPISEHNRLYWYRQTLGQGPEFLTYFQNEAQLEKSRLLSDRFSAERPKGSFSTLEIQRTEQGDSAMYLCASSFKATGAGETQYFGPGTRLLVL.